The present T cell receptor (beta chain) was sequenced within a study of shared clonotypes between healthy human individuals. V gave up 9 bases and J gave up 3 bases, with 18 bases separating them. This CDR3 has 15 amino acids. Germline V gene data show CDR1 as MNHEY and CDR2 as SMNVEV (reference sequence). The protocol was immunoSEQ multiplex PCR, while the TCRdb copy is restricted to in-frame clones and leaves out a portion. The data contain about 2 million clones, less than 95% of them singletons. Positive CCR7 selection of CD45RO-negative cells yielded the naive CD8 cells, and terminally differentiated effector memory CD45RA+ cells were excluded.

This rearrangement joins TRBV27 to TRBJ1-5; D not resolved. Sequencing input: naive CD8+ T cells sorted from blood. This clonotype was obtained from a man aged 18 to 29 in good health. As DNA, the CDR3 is TGTGCCAGTACTCCGGTAGGCAGAATCAATCAGCCCCAGCATTTT. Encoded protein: CASTPVGRINQPQHF.